This T cell receptor beta chain appears in the sequencing data of a study of human T cells and chemical hapten exposure. Study at large: Sensitization employed 2% DPC on roughly 2 cm by roughly 2 cm of upper inner arm skin. Study results and limitations: TCRs whose frequency exceeded 1 in 1000 remained the same following DPC sensitization. Significantly more large CDR3 similarity clusters arose among expanded TCRs than among controls.

The time point here: patch test 1, 2 weeks after DPC sensitization. Stated treatment: therapeutic diphenylcyclopropenone sensitization with weekly scalp DPC. The ends were cut back, 4 bases at V and 0 bases at J, with 6 bases in the middle. The V gene's germline CDR1 is DFQATT and CDR2 SNEGSKA (reference sequence). The CDR3 is 13 amino acids. In regard to this clonotype: Antigen specificity is unknown.

A single record per CDR3 protein comes from TCRdb applying MiXCR to the RACE reads. The sample yields 300,000 to 400,000 distinct CDR3 sequences, under 8% seen once. This receptor was taken from a woman aged 18-35 years with alopecia areata. Some clones in this sample may be carry-over from other donors' samples. The input for sequencing was whole blood, taken in connection with sensitization to the hapten diphenylcyclopropenone (DPC). The chain recombines TRBV20-1 with TRBJ1-4; D gene ambiguous. CDR3 amino acids: CSANSATNEKLFF. In nucleotides, the CDR3 is TGCAGTGCTAACAGTGCAACTAATGAAAAACTGTTTTTT.